The 28 T cell receptor beta chains listed next were all sequenced from one sample in a study of tumor-infiltrating lymphocytes in primary liver carcinoma. A primer in the constant region served to generate TCR beta cDNA from about 470 ng of total RNA. TCR beta libraries came from three nested multiplex PCR rounds using slightly modified ARM-PCR. In the first two PCR rounds, TRBV1-TRBV30 forward primers were paired with a C-beta reverse primer, and each round lasted roughly 10 cycles. In TCRdb, the multiplex PCR reads were re-called with MiXCR into one record per CDR3 protein. The table records around 81,000 distinct CDR3 sequences, 71% of them present only once. From unsorted bulk tissue weighing roughly 17-31 mg, DNA and RNA were co-extracted. The sequenced material came from liver tumor tissue from sampling region 4. Subset reported: tumor region T4, right-lateral pole. These receptors came from a woman aged 60 to 75 with primary liver carcinoma and hepatitis B virus infection.

The V and J genes are TRBV29-1 and TRBJ2-2, with D possibly matching TRBD2 (5 bases). Germline CDR1 is SQVTM and CDR2 is ANQGSEA. CDR3 length: 13 amino acids. The germline V and J ends were trimmed by 5 bases and 6 bases, with 13 bases remaining between them. CDR3 in amino acids: CSVTLARAGELFF. The DNA for the CDR3 is TGCAGCGTTACCCTAGCCCGGGCCGGGGAGCTGTTTTTT.

This clonotype was found once. The junction differs from germline at one of its ends, possibly a read error. V gene TRBV4-1 combines with J gene TRBJ1-2; TRBD1 agrees at 10 bases. CDR3 size: 17 residues. Germline V gene data show CDR1 as MGHRA and CDR2 as YSYEKL. The CDR3 sequence is CARSQTVRQGASYGYTF. DNA for the CDR3: TGCGCCCGCAGCCAAACCGTTCGACAGGGGGCGTCCTACGGCTACACCTTC.

Worth noting for this clonotype: Mismatch with germline at one junction end may stem from a read error. The V call is TRBV11-2, the J call TRBJ2-2, with a tentative D call TRBD2 (5 bases). Germline values: CDR1 SGHAT, CDR2 FQNNGV. There are 13 residues in the CDR3. The CDR3 bases are TGTGCCAGCAGCTTAGGTAGGATTGGGGAGCCGTTTTTT. Its protein is CASSLGRIGEPFF.

A word on this clonotype: Germline and junction disagree at one end, which may indicate a read error. The V gene is TRBV11-2, the J gene TRBJ2-1; TRBD2 matches 11 bases. Germline lookup yields CDR1 SGHAT and CDR2 FQNNGV. The CDR3 runs to 14 residues. The CDR3 DNA sequence: TGTGGCAGCAGCTTAGCGGGAGGGTCGTTTGAGCAGTTCTTC. This codes for CGSSLAGGSFEQFF.

This clonotype has only a few counts. The chain links TRBV7-8 to TRBJ2-7; no clear D. Germline V gene data show CDR1 as SGHVS and CDR2 as FQNEAQ. With 2 bases removed from V and 6 bases from J, the gap between germline ends came to 11 bases. The length of the CDR3 is 13 residues. The DNA of the CDR3 is TGTGCCAGCAGCTTAAGTAGTACTTCCGAGCAGTACTTC. Translated, it gives CASSLSSTSEQYF. Full variable domain (remainder filled in from reference TRBV7-8 and TRBJ2-7): GAGVSQSPRYKVAKRGQDVALRCDPISGHVSLFWYQQALGQGPEFLTYFQNEAQLDKSGLPSDRFFAERPEGSVSTLKIQRTQQEDSAVYLCASSLSSTSEQYFGPGTRLTVT.

This clonotype was found a few times. V is TRBV5-1 and J is TRBJ2-2; 9 positions match TRBD2. V lost 5 bases and J lost 7; bases outside the gene matches: 9. CDR3 size: 15 residues. Germline-derived CDR1 and CDR2 are SGHRS and YFSETQ. CDR3 region: CASSPGLAIGGELFF. Here the CDR3 DNA reads TGCGCCAGCAGTCCGGGACTAGCCATTGGCGGGGAGCTGTTTTTT.

Turning to this clonotype: Relative to the germline gene, one junction end is altered; a read error may explain this. This chain links TRBV11-2 with TRBJ2-2; D tentatively fits TRBD1 or TRBD2 (5 bases each). CDR1 is SGHAT and CDR2 is FQNNGV in the germline V gene. The CDR3 extends over 14 amino acids. CDR3 residues: CASSSGPTGWELFF. In nucleotides, the CDR3 is TGTGCCAGTAGCTCGGGACCTACAGGCTGGGAGCTGTTCTTT.

The table lists this clonotype with a count of one. Here the CDR3 reads CATYPEEASRNIQYF. The CDR3 DNA sequence: TGTGCCACCTATCCCGAGGAAGCGAGCCGAAACATTCAGTACTTC. The gene calls are TRBV12-3 or TRBV12-4 and TRBJ2-4; D is unclear. The CDR3 length is 15 residues. Deletions cut 10 bases from V and 6 bases from J, with 22 bases between.

This chain joins TRBV2 and TRBJ2-2; the D gene is possibly TRBD2 (5 bases). Germline CDR1 reads SNHLY; CDR2 reads FYNNEI. The CDR3 consists of 14 residues. The V end lost 8 bases, the J end lost 0 bases, and 10 bases lay between the germline ends. The CDR3 here is CASLGSPNTGELFF. DNA for the CDR3: TGTGCCAGCTTGGGGAGCCCGAACACCGGGGAGCTGTTTTTT. The complete variable domain, with remaining parts taken from reference TRBV2 and TRBJ2-2, reads EPEVTQTPSHQVTQMGQEVILRCVPISNHLYFYWYRQILGQKVEFLVSFYNNEISEKSEIFDDQFSVERPDGSNFTLKIRSTKLEDSAMYFCASLGSPNTGELFFGEGSRLTVL.

This sequence joins TRBV6-5 and TRBJ2-7; D is possibly TRBD1 (6 bases). V shed 7 bases and J shed 0 bases, with 19 bases lying between them. Germline lookup yields CDR1 MNHEY and CDR2 SVGAGI. The CDR3 is 16 amino acids. The CDR3 sequence: CASIYSTETGSYEQYF. The CDR3 nucleotides are TGTGCCAGCATCTACTCGACAGAGACAGGCTCCTACGAGCAGTACTTC.

Regarding this clonotype: This may come from a read error, since a much larger clone is one base off. A read error is likely, as this CDR3 ends without the conserved phenylalanine or tryptophan. The CDR3 DNA reads as TGTGCCAGCAGTCTTAACAACCCGGGACAAATTAATGGCTACACCCTC. It encodes CASSLNNPGQINGYTL. The chain carries TRBV28 and TRBJ1-2, with D tentatively TRBD1 (6 bases). The V end was cut by 5 bases, the J end by 6 bases, with 22 bases between. The CDR3 extends over 16 amino acids. CDR1 and CDR2 (germline): MDHEN, SYDVKM.

Comment on this clonotype: Since a much larger clone is just one base distant, this may be a read error. This chain joins TRBV6-1 and TRBJ2-7; possibly TRBD1 for D (6 bases). The V and J ends lost 4 bases and 4 bases respectively, with 20 bases between them. Germline V CDR1 and CDR2: MNHNS, SASEGT. This CDR3 comprises 16 residues. The CDR3 loop reads CASSGQDRKLRYEQYF. The CDR3 DNA reads as TGTGCCAGCAGTGGCCAAGACAGGAAGCTGCGTTACGAGCAGTACTTC.

This clonotype was counted ten times or more. V is TRBV14 and J is TRBJ2-2; D is ambiguous. V lost 1 base and J 3 bases, leaving 3 bases between the germline ends. Germline V lookup: CDR1 SGHDN, CDR2 FVKESK. The CDR3 is 13 residues long. The CDR3 protein is CASSQVHTGELFF. Here the CDR3 DNA reads TGTGCCAGCAGCCAAGTCCACACCGGGGAGCTGTTTTTT.

The chain carries TRBV20-1 and TRBJ2-1, with 11 bases that match TRBD2. This CDR3 region has 14 residues. V was pared by 5 bases and J by 5 bases, with 5 bases of the junction left unmatched. CDR1 is DFQATT and CDR2 is SNEGSKA in the germline V gene (reference sequence). In nucleotides, the CDR3 is TGCAGTGCTCTTAGCGGGAGGGCGAACAATGAGCAGTTCTTC. This gives the protein CSALSGRANNEQFF.

Only a few counts were recorded for this clonotype. Given a much more abundant clone one base away, this may be a read error. The chain employs TRBV6-5 and TRBJ1-2; D gene uncertain. The V end was cut by 8 bases, the J end by 4 bases, with 14 bases between. Germline CDR1 and CDR2: MNHEY and SVGAGI. The CDR3 has 13 amino acids. CDR3 coding DNA: TGTGCCAGCTCGGGAAACTCTAGCTATGGCTACACCTTC. Amino acid sequence: CASSGNSSYGYTF.

As for this clonotype: The CDR3 does not end in the conserved phenylalanine or tryptophan, so this is likely a read error. The limits of the CDR3 on the DNA are not certain, so only TCRdb's listed CDR3 is given. This chain connects TRBV10-3 to TRBJ1-5. In germline, CDR1 is ENHRY, CDR2 SYGVKD. From its first to its last residue, the CDR3 has 12 amino acids. This CDR3 is CAISTTNQPQHV.

For this clonotype: One end of the junction does not line up with germline, which may come from a read error. This CDR3 is CASRQGPELGAMEQFF. The CDR3 DNA sequence: TGTGCCAGCAGGCAAGGACCGGAACTAGGAGCCATGGAGCAGTTCTTC. This chain links TRBV4-2 with TRBJ2-1, with a tentative D call TRBD2 (5 bases). Germline loops: CDR1 LGHNA, CDR2 YNFKEQ. The CDR3 extends over 16 amino acids.

A note on this clonotype: The CDR3 does not end in the conserved phenylalanine or tryptophan, so this is likely a read error. This sequence joins TRBV6-5 and TRBJ1-2; possible D gene TRBD1, 5 bases. CDR3 length: 17 residues. Germline lookup yields CDR1 MNHEY and CDR2 SVGAGI. CDR3 region: CTSKTWGSRASGYGYTL. For the CDR3, the DNA is TGTACCAGCAAAACATGGGGGAGTAGGGCATCGGGGTATGGCTACACCCTC.

Turning to this clonotype: Possible read error: a much larger clone is one base away. The chain combines TRBV6-1 with TRBJ1-1; D not certain. Germline V gene sequence: CDR1 MNHNS, CDR2 SASEGT. The CDR3 runs to 13 residues. This chain's CDR3 is CANSENRNTEAFF. As DNA, the CDR3 is TGTGCCAACAGTGAAAATAGAAACACTGAAGCTTTCTTT.

With respect to this clonotype: An end of the junction differs from the germline gene, which may be a read error. The chain combines TRBV11-3 with TRBJ1-2; no firm D call. The CDR3 runs 14 residues. Germline CDR1 reads SGHNT; CDR2 reads YENEEA. Written as DNA, the CDR3 is TGTGTCAGCAGCTCAGCGACGGTCCTTGATGGCTACACCTTC. Amino acid sequence: CVSSSATVLDGYTF.

This clonotype was found many times. CDR3 sequence reads: CASRPGQQNSPLHF. The CDR3 DNA is TGTGCCAGCAGACCGGGACAGCAGAATTCACCCCTCCACTTT. The rearrangement uses TRBV12-3 or TRBV12-4 and TRBJ1-6, with 7 bases aligning to TRBD1. V lost 6 bases and J lost 7; bases outside the gene matches: 6. This CDR3 region has 14 residues.

The V call is TRBV4-2, the J call TRBJ2-1; 8 positions agree with TRBD1. The DNA end is more similar to TRBJ2-7, so the J call may be wrong. The V gene's germline CDR1 is LGHNA and CDR2 YNFKEQ. This CDR3 contains 15 residues. The CDR3 is CSSSQGSDRAYEQYF. The CDR3 DNA is TGTAGCAGCAGCCAAGGCTCGGACAGGGCCTACGAGCAGTACTTC.

In regard to this clonotype: The conserved closing phenylalanine or tryptophan is absent in this CDR3, likely reflecting a read error. V usage is TRBV29-1 and J usage is TRBJ1-2, with 8 bases identical to TRBD1. V lost 3 bases to trimming and J lost 8 bases; unmatched junction nucleotides: 8. CDR3 length: 13 amino acids. Germline V lookup: CDR1 SQVTM, CDR2 ANQGSEA. The CDR3 here is CSVEAGGERGYTY. The CDR3 bases are TGCAGCGTTGAGGCAGGGGGCGAAAGGGGCTACACCTAC.

On this clonotype: This may be a read error, as it is one base from a much larger clone. The chain combines TRBV28 with TRBJ2-5, with D perhaps TRBD2 (6 bases). The CDR3 runs 13 residues. From germline, CDR1 is MDHEN and CDR2 SYDVKM. This chain's CDR3 is CASRLGGRETKYF. CDR3 DNA: TGTGCCAGCAGGTTGGGAGGCCGCGAGACCAAGTACTTC.

This chain uses TRBV12-3 or TRBV12-4 with TRBJ2-3, with TRBD2 identical over 9 bases. The CDR3 is made up of 17 amino acids. J gave up 6 bases and V 10 bases, and 20 bases lay outside the gene matches. CDR3: CANCLELLAGPPDTQYF. The DNA for the CDR3 is TGTGCCAACTGTTTAGAGTTACTAGCGGGCCCCCCGGATACGCAGTATTTT.

This clonotype was counted between two and nine times. The chain recombines TRBV10-3 with TRBJ1-1; D unresolved. V lost 0 bases, J lost 5 bases, and 13 bases lay in between. CDR3 length equals 15 residues. The V gene's germline CDR1 is ENHRY and CDR2 SYGVKD. The CDR3 DNA reads as TGTGCCATCAGTGAGTCCCCGGGTGGATTAACTGAAGCTTTCTTT. As protein: CAISESPGGLTEAFF.

Turning to this clonotype: Its ends do not fully match the called genes, so a read error is possible. The chain carries TRBV11-2 and TRBJ2-1; a possible D gene is TRBD1 (5 bases). This CDR3 has 15 amino acids. From germline, CDR1 is SGHAT and CDR2 FQNNGV. CDR3 DNA: TGTGCCAGCAGTTTAGTTCCAGGGTCCTACTATGAGCAGTTCTTC. The encoded protein is CASSLVPGSYYEQFF.

The J gene is TRBJ2-1, the V gene TRBV11-2; TRBD2 matches at 11 bases. The tail of the sequence fits TRBJ2-7 better, so the J call may be wrong. Looked up from germline, CDR1 is SGHAT and CDR2 is FQNNGV. This CDR3 is built from 16 residues. CDR3 region: CASSPGLAGDYNEQYF. CDR3 DNA sequence: TGTGCCAGCAGCCCCGGACTAGCGGGCGACTACAATGAGCAGTACTTC.